The clone carrying this T cell receptor beta chain was seen only a few times. The data were obtained in a study of OX40 agonist ivuxolimab in advanced cancers. The CDR3 has 14 amino acids. Per germline, CDR1 SEHNR and CDR2 FQNEAQ (reference sequence). Trimming left V 2 bases short and J 1 base short, with 9 bases between. Here immunoSEQ multiplex PCR was the method, and the copy in TCRdb shows in-frame clones only, minus some. The table lists tens of thousands of clones, about 86% of them singletons. The rearrangement joins TRBV7-9 to TRBJ2-7; D remains ambiguous. The receptor's source is an adult with an advanced solid tumor such as melanoma, head and neck, liver or kidney cancer. The sample here was CD4+ or CD8+ T cells sorted from blood, taken in a trial of the OX40 agonist ivuxolimab. DNA for the CDR3: TGTGCCAGCAGCTTATATGACGGTTCCTACGAGCAGTACTTC. It is translated as CASSLYDGSYEQYF. The full variable domain, its missing parts supplied by reference TRBV7-9 and TRBJ2-7, is DTGVSQNPRHKITKRGQNVTFRCDPISEHNRLYWYRQTLGQGPEFLTYFQNEAQLEKSRLLSDRFSAERPKGSFSTLEIQRTEQGDSAMYLCASSLYDGSYEQYFGPGTRLTVT.